The T cell receptor (beta chain) under discussion was sequenced for a study of T cell responses to AZD1222 COVID-19 vaccine. The CDR3 is made up of 12 amino acids. The repertoire was sequenced with immunoSEQ multiplex PCR; TCRdb's copy has only in-frame clones and lacks some. Here the sample spans some 110,000 clones, 85% to 95% being singletons. Details on this clone: Its antigen is currently unknown.

Study-level results: Nearly half of the spike-specific TCRs reportedly recognize variant regions that carry no mutations. With two AZD1222 doses given, Spike-specific TCR breadth and depth both rose.

This chain connects TRBV21-1 to TRBJ2-4. TRBV21-1 is a pseudogene locus. The receptor was derived from an adult in good health. Material: peripheral blood, obtained on day 0 of AZD1222 vaccination. Written as DNA, the CDR3 is TGTGCCAGCGGGGGACCCAAAAACATTCAGTACTTC. It codes for CASGGPKNIQYF.